These T cell receptor beta chains were read from a single sample in a study of PD-L1 blockade in urothelial cancer. Assay used: immunoSEQ multiplex PCR; TCRdb lists only in-frame clones, some missing. The table shows 24,000 or so clones, with 82% occurring only once. The material sequenced was PBMCs, taken around atezolizumab (anti-PD-L1) treatment. These receptors all come from a man aged 65-85 years with urothelial cancer. Each CDR3 is given with its conserved first and last residue. Each record gives: D gene, J gene, V gene, clone size, CDR3 DNA, CDR3 protein. The D gene is left open where the match is weak. Expanded clones are given a class, and other clones once, few, many or no size at all.

>NA|TRBJ2-7|TRBV28|NA
TGTGCCAGCAGTTTAGATCGAGGCATCTACGAGCAGTACTTC
CASSLDRGIYEQYF
>NA|TRBJ2-1|TRBV9|once
TGTGCCAGCAGCGTAGAAGGGGCCTACAATGAGCAGTTCTTC
CASSVEGAYNEQFF
>NA|TRBJ2-1|TRBV19|few
TGTGCCAGTAGTGCCGGGGGCTCCTACAATGAGCAGTTCTTC
CASSAGGSYNEQFF
>NA|TRBJ1-5|TRBV5-6|once
TGTGCCAGCAGCTCGTTTTTGCAGTCCCTAGTGCCCCAGCATTTT
CASSSFLQSLVPQHF
>NA|TRBJ1-3|TRBV16|NA
TGTGCCAGCAGCCTGGGACAATGGAACACCATATATTTT
CASSLGQWNTIYF
>NA|TRBJ2-6|TRBV2|once
TGTGCCACAAACAGGGACTCTGGGGCCAACGTCCTGACTTTC
CATNRDSGANVLTF
>TRBD1|TRBJ1-2|TRBV27|NA
TGTGCCAGCAGTTCCGTTGTTGGGGACAGGGGGCGGAGCTATGGCTACACCTTC
CASSSVVGDRGRSYGYTF
>NA|TRBJ1-1|TRBV19|NA
TGTGCCACCCGAACAGGGCGTAGGCTGATGAACACTGAAGCTTTCTTT
CATRTGRRLMNTEAFF
>TRBD2|TRBJ2-1|TRBV6-1|NA
TGTGCCAGCAGTGAGAACTACCTAGCGGCCTTGGGGAATGAGCAGTTCTTC
CASSENYLAALGNEQFF
>TRBD2|TRBJ2-1|TRBV4-3|NA
TGCGCCAGCAGCCAAGATCGCCCCGGTGGGAGCGGGAGGAATGAGCAGTTCTTC
CASSQDRPGGSGRNEQFF
>NA|TRBJ1-5|TRBV6-5|few
TGTGCCAGCAGCGGACAGCAAAATCAGCCCCAGCATTTT
CASSGQQNQPQHF
>TRBD2|TRBJ2-2|TRBV13|few
TGTGCCAGCAGCCCCCGGGAGCGGGAGAACACCGGGGAGCTGTTTTTT
CASSPRERENTGELFF
>TRBD2|TRBJ2-1|TRBV19|NA
TGTGCCAGTAATCCACCGGGACTAGCGGGAGGGGGGTATTCTTACAATGAGCAGTTCTTC
CASNPPGLAGGGYSYNEQFF